The clone carrying this TCR beta chain occurred many times. Its specificity is not known. This entry comes from a study of T cells after yellow fever vaccination. Study-level results: Of the clonotypes, a small share occurred in both CD4 and CD8 compartments. The secondary response was weaker but peaked faster, day 5 versus 15.

Germline CDR1 reads MGHDK; CDR2 reads SYGVNS. The CDR3 has 16 residues. V lost 3 bases, J lost 0 bases, and 13 bases lay in between. Each CDR3 protein is one row after TCRdb ran MiXCR on the 5' RACE reads. The sample includes about 130,000 distinct CDR3 sequences, 7.4% of them seen just once. V and J are TRBV25-1 and TRBJ2-3, with D unclear. The input for sequencing was CD4+ T cells sorted from PBMCs, taken around 10 days after the first yellow fever vaccination. The clonotype was recovered from a man aged 18 to 35 who received the YFV17D yellow fever vaccine. The CDR3 is CASSDRSVSSTDTQYF. The CDR3, as DNA: TGTGCCAGCAGTGATCGAAGCGTGTCTAGCACAGATACGCAGTATTTT. Full variable domain (remainder filled in from reference TRBV25-1 and TRBJ2-3): EADIYQTPRYLVIGTGKKITLECSQTMGHDKMYWYQQDPGMELHLIHYSYGVNSTEKGDLSSESTVSRIRTEHFPLTLESARPSHTSQYLCASSDRSVSSTDTQYFGPGTRLTVL.